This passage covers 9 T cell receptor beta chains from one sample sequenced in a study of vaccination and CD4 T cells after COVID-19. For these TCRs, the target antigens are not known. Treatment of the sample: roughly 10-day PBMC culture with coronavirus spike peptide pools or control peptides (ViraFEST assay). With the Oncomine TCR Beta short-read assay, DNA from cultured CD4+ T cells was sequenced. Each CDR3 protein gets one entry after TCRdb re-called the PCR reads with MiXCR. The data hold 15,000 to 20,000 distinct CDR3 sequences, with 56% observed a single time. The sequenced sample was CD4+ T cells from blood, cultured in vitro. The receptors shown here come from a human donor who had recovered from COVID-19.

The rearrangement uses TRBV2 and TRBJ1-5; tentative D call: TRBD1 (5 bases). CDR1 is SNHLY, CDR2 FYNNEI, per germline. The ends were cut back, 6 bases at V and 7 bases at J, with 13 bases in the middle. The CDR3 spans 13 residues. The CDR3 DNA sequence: TGTGCCAGCAGGGGGGGTGTGGGCCAGCCCCAGCATTTT. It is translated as CASRGGVGQPQHF.

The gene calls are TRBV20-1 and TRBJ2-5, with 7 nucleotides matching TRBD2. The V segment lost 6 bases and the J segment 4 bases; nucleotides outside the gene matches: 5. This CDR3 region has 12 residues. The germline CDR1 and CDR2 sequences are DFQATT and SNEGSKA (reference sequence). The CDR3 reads CSASGGGETQYF. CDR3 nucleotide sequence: TGCAGTGCCTCTGGCGGGGGAGAGACCCAGTACTTC.

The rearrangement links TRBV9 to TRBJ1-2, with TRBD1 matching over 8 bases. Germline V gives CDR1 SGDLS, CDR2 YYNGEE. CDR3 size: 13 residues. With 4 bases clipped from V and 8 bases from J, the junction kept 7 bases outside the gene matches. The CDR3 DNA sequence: TGTGCCAGCAGCCTAACAGGGGGTAAAGGCTACACCTTC. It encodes CASSLTGGKGYTF.

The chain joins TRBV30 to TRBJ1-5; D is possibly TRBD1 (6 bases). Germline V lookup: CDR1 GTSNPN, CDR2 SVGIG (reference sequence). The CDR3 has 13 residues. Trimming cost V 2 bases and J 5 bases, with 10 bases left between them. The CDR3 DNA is TGTGCCTGGAGTTACAGGGATGATCAGCCCCAGCATTTT. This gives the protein CAWSYRDDQPQHF.

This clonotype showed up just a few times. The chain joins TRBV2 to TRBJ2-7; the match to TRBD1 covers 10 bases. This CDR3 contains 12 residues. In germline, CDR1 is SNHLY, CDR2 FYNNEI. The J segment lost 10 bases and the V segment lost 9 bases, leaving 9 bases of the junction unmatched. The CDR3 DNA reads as TGTGCCAGTGGACAGGGGGTTCCGGTCCAGTACTTC. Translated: CASGQGVPVQYF.

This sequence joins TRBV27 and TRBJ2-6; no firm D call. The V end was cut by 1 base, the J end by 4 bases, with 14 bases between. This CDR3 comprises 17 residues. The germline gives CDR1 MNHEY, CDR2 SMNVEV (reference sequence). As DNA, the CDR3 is TGTGCCAGCAGTTTATTTGTACAGTCGGCCGGGGCCAACGTCCTGACTTTC. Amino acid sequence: CASSLFVQSAGANVLTF.

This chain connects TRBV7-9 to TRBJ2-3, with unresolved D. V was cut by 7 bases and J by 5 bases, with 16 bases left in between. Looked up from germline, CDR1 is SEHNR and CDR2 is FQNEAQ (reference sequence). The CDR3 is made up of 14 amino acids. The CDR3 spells CASTSGSDRDTQYF. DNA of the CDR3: TGTGCCAGCACCTCAGGCAGCGATCGAGATACGCAGTATTTT. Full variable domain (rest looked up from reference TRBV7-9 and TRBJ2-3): DTGVSQNPRHKITKRGQNVTFRCDPISEHNRLYWYRQTLGQGPEFLTYFQNEAQLEKSRLLSDRFSAERPKGSFSTLEIQRTEQGDSAMYLCASTSGSDRDTQYFGPGTRLTVL.

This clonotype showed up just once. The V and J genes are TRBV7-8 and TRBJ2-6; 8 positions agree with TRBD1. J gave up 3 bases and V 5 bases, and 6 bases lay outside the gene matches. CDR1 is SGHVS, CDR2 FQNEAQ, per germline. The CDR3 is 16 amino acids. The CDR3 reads CASSPTRGLGANVLTF. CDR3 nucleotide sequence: TGTGCCAGCAGCCCGACCAGGGGGCTTGGGGCCAACGTCCTGACTTTC. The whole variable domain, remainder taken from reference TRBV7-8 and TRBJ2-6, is GAGVSQSPRYKVAKRGQDVALRCDPISGHVSLFWYQQALGQGPEFLTYFQNEAQLDKSGLPSDRFFAERPEGSVSTLKIQRTQQEDSAVYLCASSPTRGLGANVLTFGAGSRLTVL.

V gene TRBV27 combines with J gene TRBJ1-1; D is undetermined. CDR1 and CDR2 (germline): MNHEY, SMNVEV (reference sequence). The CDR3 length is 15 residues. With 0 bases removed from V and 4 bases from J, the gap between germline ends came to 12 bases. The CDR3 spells CASSLSPGRGTEAFF. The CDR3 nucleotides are TGTGCCAGCAGTTTATCCCCGGGCCGGGGCACTGAAGCTTTCTTT.